A selection of T cell receptor beta chains follows, all from one sample in a study of cytomegalovirus exposure and HLA in healthy donors. Sequenced by immunoSEQ multiplex PCR; TCRdb stores in-frame clones only, minus some. The sample lists fewer than 200,000 clones, roughly 89% occurring once. Sequencing was done on a sample of PBMCs. These receptors all stem from a woman between 18 and 30 years old in good health and CMV-seropositive. Each CDR3 is given with its conserved first and last residue. The D gene is left open where the match is weak. Clone size is shown for a subset of rows, as once, few, many or a class of expanded clone.

cdr3_length clone_size j_call v_call d_call cdr3_nt cdr3_aa
17 NA TRBJ2-1 TRBV9 TRBD2 TGTGCCAGCAGCGCGGCGGTAGCGGGAGCTACCTACAATGAGCAGTTCTTC CASSAAVAGATYNEQFF
15 NA TRBJ1-1 TRBV6-5 NA TGTGCCAGCAGCACTCTGACGGGGGGGAACACTGAAGCTTTCTTT CASSTLTGGNTEAFF
12 once TRBJ1-2 TRBV6-6 NA TGTGCCAGCAGCACGGGAGGGGTCGGCTACACCTTC CASSTGGVGYTF
17 NA TRBJ2-2 TRBV4-1 TRBD1 TGCGCCAGCAGTTCTAGGCAGGGGGCGCTGGACACCGGGGAGCTGTTTTTT CASSSRQGALDTGELFF
16 NA TRBJ2-7 TRBV18 TRBD2 TGTGCCAGCTCGCCCGGGACTAGCGGGAGGGCGAGCGAGCAGTACTTC CASSPGTSGRASEQYF
14 once TRBJ1-2 TRBV6-1 NA TGTGCCAGCAAGAGTCAGGGAACCCACTATGGCTACACCTTC CASKSQGTHYGYTF
16 once TRBJ2-7 TRBV5-4 TRBD1 TGTGCCAGCAGCTGGGACCCGGGACAGGGATCCTACGAGCAGTACTTC CASSWDPGQGSYEQYF
14 NA TRBJ2-7 TRBV27 NA TGTGCCAGCAGTTTAGGTAGGCAGGGTTACGAGCAGTACTTC CASSLGRQGYEQYF
14 NA TRBJ1-3 TRBV30 NA TGTGCCTGGAGTGTTTTTACAGAGGGAAACACCATATATTTT CAWSVFTEGNTIYF
16 NA TRBJ1-5 TRBV30 NA TGTGCCTGGAGTGCAAGCAACAGGTTCCGAAGGCAGCCCCAGCATTTT CAWSASNRFRRQPQHF
15 once TRBJ2-3 TRBV5-5 TRBD2 TGTGCCAGCAGCCCAGTAGCGGGGAGGACAGATACGCAGTATTTT CASSPVAGRTDTQYF
15 NA TRBJ2-7 TRBV5-7 NA TGTGCCAGCAGCCGATTCAGGGGTAGGGGCTACGAGCAGTACTTC CASSRFRGRGYEQYF
13 NA TRBJ1-5 TRBV6-5 NA TGTGCCAGCAGTCCCCCTCGGGGTCAGCCCCAGCATTTT CASSPPRGQPQHF
15 NA TRBJ2-7 TRBV7-8 TRBD2 TGTGCCAGCAGCCCCCTGACTAGCGTCTCCTACGAGCAGTACTTC CASSPLTSVSYEQYF
15 NA TRBJ1-4 TRBV2 TRBD1 TGTGCCAGCAGGCCCCGGAGGGGGCCAGAAGAAAAACTGTTTTTT CASRPRRGPEEKLFF
14 once TRBJ2-7 TRBV29-1 NA TGCAGCGTTGAGGTGGCTCGAGGCCCCTACGAGCAGTACTTC CSVEVARGPYEQYF
16 NA TRBJ2-7 TRBV18 NA TGTGCCAGCTCACTTTTACCAGGGGCCCGATGGAACGAGCAGTACTTC CASSLLPGARWNEQYF
11 NA TRBJ1-2 TRBV5-6 NA TGTGCCAGCAGGGCTCACTATGGCTACACCTTC CASRAHYGYTF
13 few TRBJ1-5 TRBV7-9 NA TGTGCCAGCAGCCGGGGGACCAATCAGCCCCAGCATTTT CASSRGTNQPQHF
14 NA TRBJ2-5 TRBV19 NA TGTGCCAGTAGCCCCGTCGGGGGTTGGGAGACCCAGTACTTC CASSPVGGWETQYF
12 NA TRBJ2-7 TRBV6-5 NA TGTGCCACTAGCAGCCACTCCTACGAGCAGTACTTC CATSSHSYEQYF
17 NA TRBJ2-7 TRBV5-6 TRBD2 TGTGCCAGCAGCCCCAACCCCGGGACTAGCGTCGGGTACGAGCAGTACTTC CASSPNPGTSVGYEQYF
14 NA TRBJ2-3 TRBV27 NA TGTGCCAGCAGTTTACGGGGGATCACAGATACGCAGTATTTT CASSLRGITDTQYF
14 NA TRBJ2-7 TRBV6-5 NA TGTGCCAGCGGTTCAGGGGTCCCACCTTACGAGCAGTACTTC CASGSGVPPYEQYF
13 NA TRBJ2-7 TRBV5-4 NA TGTGCCAGCAGCCGCCCGGGAAACTACGAGCAGTACTTC CASSRPGNYEQYF
15 once TRBJ1-2 TRBV27 TRBD1 TGTGCCAGCAGCCAGGGACAGGGGGCCCCCTATGGCTACACCTTC CASSQGQGAPYGYTF
15 NA TRBJ2-7 TRBV5-6 NA TGTGCCAGCAGCTTGCCGACAGCGAGCTCCTACGAGCAGTACTTC CASSLPTASSYEQYF
14 NA TRBJ1-1 TRBV6-4 NA TGTGCCAGCAGTCGGGAGGCGGCGAACACTGAAGCTTTCTTT CASSREAANTEAFF
15 NA TRBJ2-3 TRBV7-6 NA TGTGCCAGCAGCTTAGAGGGGTCCCGCACAGATACGCAGTATTTT CASSLEGSRTDTQYF
16 NA TRBJ2-1 TRBV27 TRBD2 TGTGCCAGCAGTTCACTCCTAGCGGGGGCATACAATGAGCAGTTCTTC CASSSLLAGAYNEQFF
14 NA TRBJ2-7 TRBV18 TRBD1 TGTGCCAGCTCAGCGGGACAGGGCATCTACGAGCAGTACTTC CASSAGQGIYEQYF
15 NA TRBJ2-7 TRBV2 TRBD2 TGTGCCAGCAACCTAGCGGGGGCCGCCTCCTACGAGCAGTACTTC CASNLAGAASYEQYF
14 NA TRBJ1-2 TRBV6-1 NA TGTGCCAGCAGCCCAAGACAGGCCTCCTATGGCTACACCTTC CASSPRQASYGYTF
13 NA TRBJ2-5 TRBV7-9 TRBD1 TGTGCCAGCAGCCTTGGGACAGGGGGGATCCAGTACTTC CASSLGTGGIQYF
14 NA TRBJ2-1 TRBV27 NA TGTGCCAGCAGACAGGACCGCTCCTACAATGAGCAGTTCTTC CASRQDRSYNEQFF
15 few TRBJ1-5 TRBV18 NA TGTGCCAGCTCACCACTTGGACAGAGCAATCAGCCCCAGCATTTT CASSPLGQSNQPQHF
14 NA TRBJ1-2 TRBV27 TRBD1 TGTGCCAGCAGTAGGGGGCCGGCGGGCTATGGCTACACCTTC CASSRGPAGYGYTF